This section outlines one T cell receptor (beta chain) sequence together with its context. What it recognizes is unknown. This record comes from a study of T cells after yellow fever vaccination. MiXCR, applied by TCRdb to the 5' RACE reads, yields one record per CDR3 protein. The table has a few hundred thousand distinct CDR3 sequences, approximately 10% seen once. V gave up 3 bases and J gave up 5 bases, with 17 bases separating them. Germline-derived CDR1 and CDR2 are DFQATT and SNEGSKA (reference sequence). This CDR3 region has 14 residues. Study-level findings and limits: The bulk population could contribute abundant contaminating clonotypes to FACS-sorted repertoires. Most clones from primary vaccination resurfaced after the booster (about 95% CD4, 88% CD8).

This chain connects TRBV20-1 to TRBJ2-7; D is ambiguous. This receptor was taken from a man between 18 and 35 years old who received the YFV17D yellow fever vaccine. The input for sequencing was CD4+ T cells sorted from PBMCs, taken 5 days after the yellow fever booster vaccination. The CDR3 DNA sequence: TGCAGTGCTAGGCTTACCAGCAAGCTAAACGAGCAGTACTTC. As protein: CSARLTSKLNEQYF.